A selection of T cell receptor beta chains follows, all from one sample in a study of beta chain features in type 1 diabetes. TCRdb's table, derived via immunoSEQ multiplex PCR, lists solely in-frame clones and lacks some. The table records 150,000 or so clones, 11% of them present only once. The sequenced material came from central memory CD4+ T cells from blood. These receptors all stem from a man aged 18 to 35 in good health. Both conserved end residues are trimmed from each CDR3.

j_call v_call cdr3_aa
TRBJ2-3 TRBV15 ATLARGDRADTQY
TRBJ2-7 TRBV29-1 SVVGTAAGRTYEQY
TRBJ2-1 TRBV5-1 ASSYSGSGNEQF
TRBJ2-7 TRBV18 ASSLRTDYEQY
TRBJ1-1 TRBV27 ASSPTTGYEAF
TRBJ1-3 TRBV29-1 SVLIGSSSGNTIY
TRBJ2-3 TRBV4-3 ASSQDWTSGGAGRQDTQY
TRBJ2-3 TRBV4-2 ASSQAIAGVNTDTQY
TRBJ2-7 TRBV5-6 ASSNPGPYYEQY
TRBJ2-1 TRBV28 ASSGQGVNEQF
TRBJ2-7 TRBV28 ASSFAAWTGAYEQY
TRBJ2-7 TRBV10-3 ASSYYGSSYEQY
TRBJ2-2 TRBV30 AWWLGAGELF
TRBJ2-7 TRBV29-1 SVGRVSYEQY
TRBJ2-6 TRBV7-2 ASSIRGNGANVLT
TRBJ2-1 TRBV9 ASTFGASGYNEQF
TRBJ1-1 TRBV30 AWSARRQGGTEAF
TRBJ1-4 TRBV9 ASSAVGAQRDEKLF
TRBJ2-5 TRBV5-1 ASGDPQETQY
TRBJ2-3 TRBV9 ASSPNTDTQY
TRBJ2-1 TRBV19 ASSMRYNEQF
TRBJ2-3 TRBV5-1 ASRAEDTQY
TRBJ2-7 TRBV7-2 ASSFDQTYEQY
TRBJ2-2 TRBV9 ASSVEGSGELF
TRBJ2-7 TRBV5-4 ASSTKREGSYEQY
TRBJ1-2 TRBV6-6 ASSLGLRGSYT
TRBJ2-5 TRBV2 ASGRDNQETQY
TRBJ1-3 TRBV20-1 SASPKNTIY
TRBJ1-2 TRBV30 AWRTTGFDGYT
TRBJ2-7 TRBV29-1 SVEVRGSYEQY
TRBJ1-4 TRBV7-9 ASSPWTEITNEKLF
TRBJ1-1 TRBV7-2 ASSFRTQAF
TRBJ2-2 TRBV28 ASSTPAPENTGELF
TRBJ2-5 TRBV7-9 ASSPGGFLGSAQY
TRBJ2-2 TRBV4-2 ASSQEQGNTGELF
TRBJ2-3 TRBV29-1 SVARGSLSTDTQY
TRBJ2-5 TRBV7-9 ASSLVPGLAAETQY
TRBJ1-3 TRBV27 ASRSSAGNTIY
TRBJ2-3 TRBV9 ASSVRAGGHGDTQY
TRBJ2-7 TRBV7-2 ASSPGLALSYEQY